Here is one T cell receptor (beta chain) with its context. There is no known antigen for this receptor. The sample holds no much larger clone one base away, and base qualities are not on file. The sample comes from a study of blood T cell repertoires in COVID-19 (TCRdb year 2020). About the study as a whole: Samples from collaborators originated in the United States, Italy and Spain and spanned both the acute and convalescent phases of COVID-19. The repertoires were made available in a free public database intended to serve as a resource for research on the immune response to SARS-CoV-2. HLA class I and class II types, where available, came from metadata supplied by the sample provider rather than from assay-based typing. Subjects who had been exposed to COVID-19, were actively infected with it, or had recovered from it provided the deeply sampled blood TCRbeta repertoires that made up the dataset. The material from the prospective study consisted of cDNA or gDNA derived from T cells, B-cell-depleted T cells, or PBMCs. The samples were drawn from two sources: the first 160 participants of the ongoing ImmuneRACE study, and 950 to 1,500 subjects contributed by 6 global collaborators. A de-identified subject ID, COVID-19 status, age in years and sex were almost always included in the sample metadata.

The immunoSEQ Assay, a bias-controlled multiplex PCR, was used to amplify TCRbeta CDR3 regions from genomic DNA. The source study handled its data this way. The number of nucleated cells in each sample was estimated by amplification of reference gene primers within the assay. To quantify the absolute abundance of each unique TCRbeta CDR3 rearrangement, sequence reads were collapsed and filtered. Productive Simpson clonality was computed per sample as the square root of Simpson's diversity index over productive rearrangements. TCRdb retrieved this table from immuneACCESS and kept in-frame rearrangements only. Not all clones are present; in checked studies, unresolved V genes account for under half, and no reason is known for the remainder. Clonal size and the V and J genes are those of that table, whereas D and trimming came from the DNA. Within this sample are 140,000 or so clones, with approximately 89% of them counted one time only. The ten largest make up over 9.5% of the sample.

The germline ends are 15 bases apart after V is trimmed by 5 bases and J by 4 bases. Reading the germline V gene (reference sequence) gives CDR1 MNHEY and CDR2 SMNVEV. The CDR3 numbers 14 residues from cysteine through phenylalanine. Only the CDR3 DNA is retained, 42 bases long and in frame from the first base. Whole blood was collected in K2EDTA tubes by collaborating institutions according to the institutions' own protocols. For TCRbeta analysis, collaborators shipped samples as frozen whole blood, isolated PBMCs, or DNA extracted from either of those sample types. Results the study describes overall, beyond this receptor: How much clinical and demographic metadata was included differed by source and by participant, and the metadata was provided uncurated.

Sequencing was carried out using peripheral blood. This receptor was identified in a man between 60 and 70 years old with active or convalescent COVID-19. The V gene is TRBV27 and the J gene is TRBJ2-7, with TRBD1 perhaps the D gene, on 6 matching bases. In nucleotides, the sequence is TGTGCCAGCAGTCCACGGGACAACAAGTACGAGCAGTACTTC. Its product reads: CASSPRDNKYEQYF.